This T cell receptor beta chain was identified during a study of cytomegalovirus exposure and HLA in healthy donors. Study-wide findings and caveats: Later findings reportedly placed an Asian-associated ancestry cluster below the roughly 690-donor mean for N-insertions. Reports indicated that the classifier achieved high specificity and sensitivity in diagnosing cytomegalovirus status. Accurate predictions that matched the HLA-A and HLA-B alleles of most subjects were reportedly made from TCR beta sequences.

Turning to this clone: Its antigen is unidentified.

The PCR ran on 60 Vbeta and 13 Jbeta primers. TCRdb's table, derived via immunoSEQ multiplex PCR, lists solely in-frame clones and lacks some. The table records more than 95,000 clones, 60% to 85% of them present only once. It was healthy bone marrow donors who served as donors. V lost 6 bases to trimming and J lost 5 bases, with 22 bases between them. There are 16 residues in the CDR3. Germline V gene data show CDR1 as KGHSH and CDR2 as LQKENI. The chain uses TRBV18 and TRBJ1-1; D not resolved. Sequencing was done on a sample of PBMCs. This TCR was recovered from a woman aged 35 to 49 in good health and CMV-seronegative. In DNA, the CDR3 is TGTGCCAGCTCTCCCCGGGCGGAGCGGCCGGGGACTGAAGCTTTCTTT. Translated, it gives CASSPRAERPGTEAFF.